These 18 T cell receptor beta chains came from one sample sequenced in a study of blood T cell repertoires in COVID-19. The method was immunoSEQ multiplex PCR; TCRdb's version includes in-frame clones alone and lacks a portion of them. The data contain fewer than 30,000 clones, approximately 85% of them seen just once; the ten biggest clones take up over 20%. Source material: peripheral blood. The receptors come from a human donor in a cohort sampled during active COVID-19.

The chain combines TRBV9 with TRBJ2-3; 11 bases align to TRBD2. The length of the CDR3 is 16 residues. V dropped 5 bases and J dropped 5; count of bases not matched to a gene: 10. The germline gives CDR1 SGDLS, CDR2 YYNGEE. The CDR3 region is CASSASLAGGQDTQYF. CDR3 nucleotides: TGTGCCAGCAGTGCAAGCCTAGCGGGGGGCCAAGATACGCAGTATTTT.

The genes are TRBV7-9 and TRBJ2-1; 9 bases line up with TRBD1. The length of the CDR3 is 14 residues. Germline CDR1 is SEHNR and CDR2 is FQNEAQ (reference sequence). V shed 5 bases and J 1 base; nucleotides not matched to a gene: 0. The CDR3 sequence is CASSGTGSYNEQFF. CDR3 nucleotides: TGTGCCAGCAGCGGGACAGGGTCCTACAATGAGCAGTTCTTC.

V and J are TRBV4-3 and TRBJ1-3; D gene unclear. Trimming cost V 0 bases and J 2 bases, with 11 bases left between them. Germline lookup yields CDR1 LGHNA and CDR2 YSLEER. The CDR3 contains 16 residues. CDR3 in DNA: TGCGCCAGCAGCCAAGATTCCGTAACAGCTGGAAACACCATATATTTT. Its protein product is CASSQDSVTAGNTIYF.

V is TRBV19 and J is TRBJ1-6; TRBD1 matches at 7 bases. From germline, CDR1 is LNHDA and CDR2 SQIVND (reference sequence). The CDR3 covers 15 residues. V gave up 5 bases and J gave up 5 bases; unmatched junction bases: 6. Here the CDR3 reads CASSARDSHNSPLHF. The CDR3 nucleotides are TGTGCCAGTAGTGCCCGGGACAGCCATAATTCACCCCTCCACTTT.

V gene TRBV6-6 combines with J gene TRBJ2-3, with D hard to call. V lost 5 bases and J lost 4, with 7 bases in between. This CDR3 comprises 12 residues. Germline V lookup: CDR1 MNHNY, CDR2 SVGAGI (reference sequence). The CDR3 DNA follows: TGTGCCAGCAGTACTGCCCCAGATACGCAGTATTTT. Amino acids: CASSTAPDTQYF.

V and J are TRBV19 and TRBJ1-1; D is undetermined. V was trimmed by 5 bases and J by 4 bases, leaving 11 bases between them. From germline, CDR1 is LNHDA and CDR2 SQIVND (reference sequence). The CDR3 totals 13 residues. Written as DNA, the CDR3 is TGTGCCAGTAGTCCCGTGGGCACCACTGAAGCTTTCTTT. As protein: CASSPVGTTEAFF. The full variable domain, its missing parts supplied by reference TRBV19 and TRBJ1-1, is DGGITQSPKYLFRKEGQNVTLSCEQNLNHDAMYWYRQDPGQGLRLIYYSQIVNDFQKGDIAEGYSVSREKKESFPLTVTSAQKNPTAFYLCASSPVGTTEAFFGQGTRLTVV.

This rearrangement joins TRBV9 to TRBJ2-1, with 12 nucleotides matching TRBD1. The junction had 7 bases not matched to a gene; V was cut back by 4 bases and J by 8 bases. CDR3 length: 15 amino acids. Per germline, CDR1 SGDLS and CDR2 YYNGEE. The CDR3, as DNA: TGTGCCAGCAGCAAAGGGACAGGGGGCAAGGATGAGCAGTTCTTC. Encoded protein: CASSKGTGGKDEQFF.

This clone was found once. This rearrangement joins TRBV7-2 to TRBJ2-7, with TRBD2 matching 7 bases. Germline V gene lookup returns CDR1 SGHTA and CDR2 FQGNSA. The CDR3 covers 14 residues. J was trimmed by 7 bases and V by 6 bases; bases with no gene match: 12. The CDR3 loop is CASSFGTSDMEQYF. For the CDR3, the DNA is TGTGCCAGCAGTTTCGGAACTAGCGATATGGAGCAGTACTTC. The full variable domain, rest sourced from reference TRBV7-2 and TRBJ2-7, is GAGVSQSPSNKVTEKGKDVELRCDPISGHTALYWYRQSLGQGLEFLIYFQGNSAPDKSGLPSDRFSAERTGGSVSTLTIQRTQQEDSAVYLCASSFGTSDMEQYFGPGTRLTVT.

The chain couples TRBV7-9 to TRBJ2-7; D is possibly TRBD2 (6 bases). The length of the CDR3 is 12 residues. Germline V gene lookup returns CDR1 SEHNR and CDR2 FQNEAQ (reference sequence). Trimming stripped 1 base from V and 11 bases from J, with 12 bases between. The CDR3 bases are TGTGCCAGCAGCTTAGAGTCGGAGGGCAAGTACTTC. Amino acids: CASSLESEGKYF.

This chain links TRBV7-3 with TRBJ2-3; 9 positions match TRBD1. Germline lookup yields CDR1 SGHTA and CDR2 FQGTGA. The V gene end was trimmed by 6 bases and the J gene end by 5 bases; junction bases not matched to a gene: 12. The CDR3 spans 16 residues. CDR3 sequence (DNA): TGTGCCAGCAGTCCTTACCCGGGACAGGGTTTAGATACGCAGTATTTT. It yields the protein CASSPYPGQGLDTQYF.

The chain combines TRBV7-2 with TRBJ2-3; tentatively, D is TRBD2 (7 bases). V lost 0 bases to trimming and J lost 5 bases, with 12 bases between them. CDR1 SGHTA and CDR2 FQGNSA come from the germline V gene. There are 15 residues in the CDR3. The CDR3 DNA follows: TGTGCCAGCAGCTTAGCGGGGGGGCTTGTAGATACGCAGTATTTT. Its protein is CASSLAGGLVDTQYF.

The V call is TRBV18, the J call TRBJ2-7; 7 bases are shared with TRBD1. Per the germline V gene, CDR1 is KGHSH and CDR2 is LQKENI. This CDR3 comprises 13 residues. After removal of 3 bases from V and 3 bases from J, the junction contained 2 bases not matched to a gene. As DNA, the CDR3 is TGTGCCAGCTCACCGGGACAGAACTACGAGCAGTACTTC. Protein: CASSPGQNYEQYF.

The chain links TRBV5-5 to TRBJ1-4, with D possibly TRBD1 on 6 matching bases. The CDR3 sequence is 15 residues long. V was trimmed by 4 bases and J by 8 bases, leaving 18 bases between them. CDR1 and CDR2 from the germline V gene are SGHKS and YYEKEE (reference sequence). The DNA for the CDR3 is TGTGCCAGCAGCCCTAGGACAGCCGATCTAGAAAAACTGTTTTTT. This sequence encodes CASSPRTADLEKLFF.

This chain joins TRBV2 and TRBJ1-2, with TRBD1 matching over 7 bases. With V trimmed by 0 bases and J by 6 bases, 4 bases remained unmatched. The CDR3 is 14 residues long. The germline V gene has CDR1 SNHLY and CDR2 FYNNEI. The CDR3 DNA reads TGTGCCAGCAGTGAAGCCCGGGACAGCCATGGCTACACCTTC. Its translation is CASSEARDSHGYTF.

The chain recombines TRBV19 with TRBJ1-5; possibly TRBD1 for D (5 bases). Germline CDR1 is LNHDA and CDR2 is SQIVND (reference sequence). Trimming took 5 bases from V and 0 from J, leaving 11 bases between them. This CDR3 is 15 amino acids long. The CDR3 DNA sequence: TGTGCCAGTAGTGGCAGGGCCTATAGCAATCAGCCCCAGCATTTT. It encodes CASSGRAYSNQPQHF.

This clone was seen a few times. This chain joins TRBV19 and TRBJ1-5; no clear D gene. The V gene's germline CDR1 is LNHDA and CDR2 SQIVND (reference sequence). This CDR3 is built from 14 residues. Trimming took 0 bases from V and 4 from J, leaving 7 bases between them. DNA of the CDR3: TGTGCCAGTAGTATAGATCCCCGGAATCAGCCCCAGCATTTT. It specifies CASSIDPRNQPQHF.

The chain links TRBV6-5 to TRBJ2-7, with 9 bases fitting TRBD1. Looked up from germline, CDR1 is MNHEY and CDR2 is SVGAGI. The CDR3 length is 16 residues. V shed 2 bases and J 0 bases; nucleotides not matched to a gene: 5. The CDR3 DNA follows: TGTGCCAGCAGTTACGTCCAGACAGGGGGCTCCTACGAGCAGTACTTC. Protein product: CASSYVQTGGSYEQYF.

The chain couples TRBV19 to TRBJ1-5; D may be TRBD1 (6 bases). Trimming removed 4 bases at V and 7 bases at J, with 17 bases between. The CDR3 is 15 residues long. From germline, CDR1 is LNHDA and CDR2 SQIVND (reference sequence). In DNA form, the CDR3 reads TGTGCCAGTAGTAAGGGGGAGGGAGGATTGCAGCCCCAGCATTTT. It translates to CASSKGEGGLQPQHF.